The 4 T cell receptor beta chains given below trace back to one sample, sequenced in a study of blood T cell repertoires in COVID-19. The table came from immunoSEQ multiplex PCR; TCRdb's copy has only in-frame clones and leaves some out. The data contain 210,000 or so clones, around 82% of them seen just once; the ten biggest clones take up 7.4%. Material for sequencing was PBMCs or T cells enriched from blood (not recorded which). The receptors were sampled from a woman between 40 and 50 years old with acute COVID-19.

The gene calls are TRBV6-5 and TRBJ2-7; D not resolved. The CDR3 runs to 15 residues. Trimming stripped 6 bases from V and 2 bases from J, with 17 bases between. CDR1 MNHEY and CDR2 SVGAGI come from the germline V gene. The CDR3 protein is CASSPGFETTYEQYF. For the CDR3, the DNA is TGTGCCAGCAGCCCCGGGTTTGAGACGACCTACGAGCAGTACTTC.

This clone appeared a few times. The V gene is TRBV19, the J gene TRBJ2-7; 8 bases are a match to TRBD2. The CDR3 totals 11 residues. CDR1 is LNHDA and CDR2 is SQIVND in the germline V gene (reference sequence). Losses at the gene ends were 7 bases for V and 9 bases for J; bases not matched to a gene: 5. The CDR3 DNA reads TGTGCCAGTACCGTCCTAGCGGGGCAGTACTTC. Encoded protein: CASTVLAGQYF. Based on the CDR3 plus reference TRBV19 and TRBJ2-7, the full variable domain is DGGITQSPKYLFRKEGQNVTLSCEQNLNHDAMYWYRQDPGQGLRLIYYSQIVNDFQKGDIAEGYSVSREKKESFPLTVTSAQKNPTAFYLCASTVLAGQYFGPGTRLTVT.

In its sample, this clone was seen a few times. V is TRBV7-3 and J is TRBJ1-6; D gene uncertain. The V gene lost 3 bases and the J gene lost 7 bases, with 13 bases spanning the gap. This CDR3 region has 15 residues. Germline-derived CDR1 and CDR2 are SGHTA and FQGTGA. In DNA form, the CDR3 reads TGTGCCAGCAGCTTTAGCGGGCTAGGGAATTCACCCCTCCACTTT. It specifies CASSFSGLGNSPLHF. The full variable domain, rest sourced from reference TRBV7-3 and TRBJ1-6, is GAGVSQTPSNKVTEKGKYVELRCDPISGHTALYWYRQSLGQGPEFLIYFQGTGAADDSGLPNDRFFAVRPEGSVSTLKIQRTERGDSAVYLCASSFSGLGNSPLHFGNGTRLTVT.

This chain uses TRBV5-1 with TRBJ2-2; TRBD1 matches 7 bases. The V and J ends lost 5 bases and 1 base, in that order; junction bases with no gene match: 11. The CDR3 has 17 amino acids. The V gene's germline CDR1 is SGHRS and CDR2 YFSETQ. The CDR3 here is CASRHLPGTVNTGELFF. CDR3 bases: TGCGCCAGCAGGCATTTGCCCGGGACAGTGAACACCGGGGAGCTGTTTTTT.